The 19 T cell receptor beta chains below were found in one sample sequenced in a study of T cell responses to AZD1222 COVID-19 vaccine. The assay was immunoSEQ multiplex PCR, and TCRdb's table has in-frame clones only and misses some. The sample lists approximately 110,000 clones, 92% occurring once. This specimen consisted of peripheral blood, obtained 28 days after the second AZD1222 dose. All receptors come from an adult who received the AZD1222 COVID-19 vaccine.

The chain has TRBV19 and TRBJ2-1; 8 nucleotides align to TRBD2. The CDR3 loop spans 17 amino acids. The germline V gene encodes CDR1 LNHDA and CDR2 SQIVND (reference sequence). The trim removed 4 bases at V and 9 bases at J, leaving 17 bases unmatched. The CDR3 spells CASSKIPGLGGMREQFF. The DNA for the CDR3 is TGTGCCAGTAGTAAAATACCGGGACTAGGCGGTATGCGTGAGCAGTTCTTC.

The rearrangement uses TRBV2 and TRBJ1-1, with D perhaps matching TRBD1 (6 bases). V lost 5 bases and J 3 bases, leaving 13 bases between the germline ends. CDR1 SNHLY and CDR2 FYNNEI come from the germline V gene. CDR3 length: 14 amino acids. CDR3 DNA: TGTGCCAGCAGTATTACAGGGTTGGACACTGAAGCTTTCTTT. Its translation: CASSITGLDTEAFF.

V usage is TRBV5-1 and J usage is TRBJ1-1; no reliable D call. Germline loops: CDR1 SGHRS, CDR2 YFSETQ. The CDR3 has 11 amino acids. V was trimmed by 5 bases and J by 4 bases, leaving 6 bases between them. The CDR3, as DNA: TGCGCCAGCAGGGGTGGCACTGAAGCTTTCTTT. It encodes CASRGGTEAFF.

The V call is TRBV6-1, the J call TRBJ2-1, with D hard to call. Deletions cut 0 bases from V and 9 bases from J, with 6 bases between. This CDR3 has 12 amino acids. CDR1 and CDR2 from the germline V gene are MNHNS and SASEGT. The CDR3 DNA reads TGTGCCAGCAGTGAAGCGTTGGTTGAGCAGTTCTTC. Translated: CASSEALVEQFF.

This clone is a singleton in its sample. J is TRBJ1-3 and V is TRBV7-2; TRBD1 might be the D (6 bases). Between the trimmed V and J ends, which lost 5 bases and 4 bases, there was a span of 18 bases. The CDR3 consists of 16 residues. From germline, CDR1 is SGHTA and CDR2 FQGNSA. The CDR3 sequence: CASSPSGAGGGNTIYF. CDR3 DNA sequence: TGTGCCAGCAGCCCCTCAGGGGCGGGCGGAGGAAACACCATATATTTT.

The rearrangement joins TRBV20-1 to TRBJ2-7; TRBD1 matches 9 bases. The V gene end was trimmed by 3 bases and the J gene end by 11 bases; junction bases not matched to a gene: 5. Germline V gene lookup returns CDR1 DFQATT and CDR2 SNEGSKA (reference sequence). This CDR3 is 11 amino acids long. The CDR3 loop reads CSARGQGLKYF. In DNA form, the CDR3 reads TGCAGTGCTAGGGGACAGGGACTGAAGTACTTC.

This CDR3 is CASISGGVTDTQYF. CDR3 DNA sequence: TGTGCCAGTATTAGCGGGGGGGTAACAGATACGCAGTATTTT. The V gene is TRBV7-8, the J gene TRBJ2-3; 11 bases agree with TRBD2. V shed 9 bases and J 3 bases; nucleotides not matched to a gene: 5. Germline values: CDR1 SGHVS, CDR2 FQNEAQ. The CDR3 has 14 amino acids.

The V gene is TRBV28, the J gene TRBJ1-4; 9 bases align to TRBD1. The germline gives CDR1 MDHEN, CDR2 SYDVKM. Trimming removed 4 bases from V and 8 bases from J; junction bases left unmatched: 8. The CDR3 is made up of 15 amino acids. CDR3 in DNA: TGTGCCAGCAGTTCCTCCCACAGGGGGCAAGAAAAACTGTTTTTT. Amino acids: CASSSSHRGQEKLFF. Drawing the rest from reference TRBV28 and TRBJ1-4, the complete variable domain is DVKVTQSSRYLVKRTGEKVFLECVQDMDHENMFWYRQDPGLGLRLIYFSYDVKMKEKGDIPEGYSVSREKKERFSLILESASTNQTSMYLCASSSSHRGQEKLFFGSGTQLSVL.

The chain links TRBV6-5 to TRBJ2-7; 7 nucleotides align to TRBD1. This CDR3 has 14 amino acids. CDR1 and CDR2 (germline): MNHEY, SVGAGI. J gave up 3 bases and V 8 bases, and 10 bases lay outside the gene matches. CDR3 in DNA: TGTGCCAGCCCCGCCCCGACAGGGAACTACGAGCAGTACTTC. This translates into CASPAPTGNYEQYF.

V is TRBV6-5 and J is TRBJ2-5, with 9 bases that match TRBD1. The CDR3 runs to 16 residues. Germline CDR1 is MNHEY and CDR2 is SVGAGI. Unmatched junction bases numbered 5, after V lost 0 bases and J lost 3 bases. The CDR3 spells CASSYSGTGREETQYF. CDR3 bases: TGTGCCAGCAGTTACTCAGGGACAGGGCGGGAAGAGACCCAGTACTTC.

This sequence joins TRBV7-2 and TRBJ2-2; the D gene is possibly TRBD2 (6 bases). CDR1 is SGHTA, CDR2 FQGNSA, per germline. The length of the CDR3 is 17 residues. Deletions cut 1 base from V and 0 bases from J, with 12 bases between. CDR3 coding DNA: TGTGCCAGCAGCTTAGTGGGCGGGAAGGCGAACACCGGGGAGCTGTTTTTT. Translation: CASSLVGGKANTGELFF.

The DNA for the CDR3 is TGCGCCAGCAGCCAACCGGGACAGGGGGCTAACACTGAAGCTTTCTTT. It encodes CASSQPGQGANTEAFF. The chain couples TRBV4-1 to TRBJ1-1; 12 bases align to TRBD1. The CDR3 runs 16 residues. Germline lookup yields CDR1 MGHRA and CDR2 YSYEKL. J lost 2 bases, V lost 2 bases, and 3 bases had no gene match.

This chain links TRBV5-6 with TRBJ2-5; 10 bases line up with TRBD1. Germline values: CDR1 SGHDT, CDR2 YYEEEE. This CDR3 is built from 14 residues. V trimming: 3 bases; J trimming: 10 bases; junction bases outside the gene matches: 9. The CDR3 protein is CASSSDRGHWGQYF. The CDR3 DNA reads TGTGCCAGCAGCTCTGACAGGGGGCATTGGGGCCAGTACTTC.

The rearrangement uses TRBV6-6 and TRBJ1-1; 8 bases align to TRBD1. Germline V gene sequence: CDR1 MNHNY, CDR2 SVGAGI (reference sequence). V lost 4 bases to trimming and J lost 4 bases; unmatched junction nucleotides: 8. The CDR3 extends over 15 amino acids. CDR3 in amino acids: CASSSSIRGLTEAFF. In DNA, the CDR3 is TGTGCCAGCAGTTCCTCGATCAGGGGGCTCACTGAAGCTTTCTTT.

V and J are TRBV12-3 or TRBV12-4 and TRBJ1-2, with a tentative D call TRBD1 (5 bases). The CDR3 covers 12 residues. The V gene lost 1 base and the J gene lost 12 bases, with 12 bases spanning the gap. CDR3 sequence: CASSLGGDPHTF. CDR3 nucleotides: TGTGCCAGCAGTTTAGGGGGGGATCCCCACACCTTC.

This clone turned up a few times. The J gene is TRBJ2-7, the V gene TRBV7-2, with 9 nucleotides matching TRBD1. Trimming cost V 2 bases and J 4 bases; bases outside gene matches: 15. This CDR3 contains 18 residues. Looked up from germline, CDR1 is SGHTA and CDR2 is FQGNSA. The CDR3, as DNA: TGTGCCAGCAGCTTATCGCGAGGGGCCGGGGACAGGGTTTACGAGCAGTACTTC. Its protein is CASSLSRGAGDRVYEQYF.

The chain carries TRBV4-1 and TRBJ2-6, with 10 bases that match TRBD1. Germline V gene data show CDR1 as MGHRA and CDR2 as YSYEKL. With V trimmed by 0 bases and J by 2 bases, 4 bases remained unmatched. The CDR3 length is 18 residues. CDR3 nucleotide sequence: TGCGCCAGCAGCCAAGATACTGGACAGGGGGCTGGGGCCAACGTCCTGACTTTC. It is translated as CASSQDTGQGAGANVLTF.

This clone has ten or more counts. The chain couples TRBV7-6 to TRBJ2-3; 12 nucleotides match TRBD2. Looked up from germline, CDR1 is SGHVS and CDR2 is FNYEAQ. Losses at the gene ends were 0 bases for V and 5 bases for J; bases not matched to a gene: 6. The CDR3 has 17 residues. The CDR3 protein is CASSLATSGGSGDTQYF. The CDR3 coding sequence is TGTGCCAGCAGCTTAGCGACTAGCGGGGGTTCCGGAGATACGCAGTATTTT.

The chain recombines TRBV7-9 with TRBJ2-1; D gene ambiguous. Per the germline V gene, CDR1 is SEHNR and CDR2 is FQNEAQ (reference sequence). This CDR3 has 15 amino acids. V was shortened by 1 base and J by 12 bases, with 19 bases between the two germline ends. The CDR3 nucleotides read TGTGCCAGCAGCTTAGGGACGAAATCTAAATCTGGGCAGTTCTTC. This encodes CASSLGTKSKSGQFF. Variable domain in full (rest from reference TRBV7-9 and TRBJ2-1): DTGVSQNPRHKITKRGQNVTFRCDPISEHNRLYWYRQTLGQGPEFLTYFQNEAQLEKSRLLSDRFSAERPKGSFSTLEIQRTEQGDSAMYLCASSLGTKSKSGQFFGPGTRLTVL.